These 11 T cell receptor beta chains came from one sample sequenced in a study of breast tumors, draining lymph nodes, adjacent tissues. Axillary draining lymph nodes of breast cancer patients supplied the node samples. TCRdb passed the multiplex PCR reads through MiXCR, listing each CDR3 protein once. The sample has fewer than 150,000 distinct CDR3 sequences; 21% are singletons. Sequencing used axillary lymph node tissue. The source is a female donor with breast cancer. Some clones in this sample may be carry-over from other donors' samples.

This clonotype was found many times. V usage is TRBV10-3 and J usage is TRBJ2-2; perhaps D is TRBD1 or TRBD2 (5 bases each). Trimming took 10 bases from V and 4 from J, leaving 13 bases between them. The CDR3 consists of 13 residues. The germline V gene encodes CDR1 ENHRY and CDR2 SYGVKD. The CDR3 DNA reads TGTGCCACCATGGGGGTAACCACCGGGGAGCTGTTTTTT. This codes for CATMGVTTGELFF.

This clonotype has ten or more counts. The chain carries TRBV27 and TRBJ1-3; 7 bases line up with TRBD1. V shed 2 bases and J 2 bases; nucleotides not matched to a gene: 3. Looked up from germline, CDR1 is MNHEY and CDR2 is SMNVEV (reference sequence). The CDR3 spans 15 residues. The CDR3 sequence: CASSLRGTAGNTIYF. DNA for the CDR3: TGTGCCAGCAGTTTAAGGGGGACAGCTGGAAACACCATATATTTT.

With regard to this clonotype: A much larger clone lies one base from this, so it may be a read error. The V and J genes are TRBV7-9 and TRBJ2-1, with 7 bases that match TRBD1. The CDR3 has 13 residues. Germline CDR1 and CDR2: SEHNR and FQNEAQ (reference sequence). In DNA form, the CDR3 reads TGTGCCAGCAGCTTAGCAGGGGGCCATGAGCAGCTCTTC. Amino acids: CASSLAGGHEQLF.

This clonotype was seen at least ten times. The chain uses TRBV10-1 and TRBJ2-3; D is undetermined. CDR1 WNHNN and CDR2 SYGVQD come from the germline V gene (reference sequence). The CDR3 extends over 15 amino acids. The ends were cut back, 3 bases at V and 0 bases at J, with 10 bases in the middle. As DNA, the CDR3 is TGCGCCAGCAGTGAATTCCTTACTAGCACAGATACGCAGTATTTT. It is translated as CASSEFLTSTDTQYF.

This clonotype came up many times. V usage is TRBV7-9 and J usage is TRBJ1-5; D perhaps matches TRBD1 (5 bases). CDR1 and CDR2 from the germline V gene are SEHNR and FQNEAQ (reference sequence). V dropped 5 bases and J dropped 2 bases, with 13 bases sitting between them. The CDR3 loop spans 15 amino acids. The CDR3: CASSNTGEGNQPQHF. CDR3 coding DNA: TGTGCCAGCAGCAACACAGGAGAGGGCAATCAGCCCCAGCATTTT. Full variable domain (remainder filled in from reference TRBV7-9 and TRBJ1-5): DTGVSQNPRHKITKRGQNVTFRCDPISEHNRLYWYRQTLGQGPEFLTYFQNEAQLEKSRLLSDRFSAERPKGSFSTLEIQRTEQGDSAMYLCASSNTGEGNQPQHFGDGTRLSIL.

This clonotype was counted ten times or more. This sequence joins TRBV2 and TRBJ2-5; 9 nucleotides align to TRBD2. CDR1 SNHLY and CDR2 FYNNEI come from the germline V gene. This CDR3 is 16 amino acids long. Germline trimming cut 8 bases from V and 2 bases from J; bases unmatched to any gene: 12. The CDR3 nucleotides are TGTGCCAGCCGGGGAGGAGTAGCGGGGGCGCAAGAGACCCAGTACTTC. This sequence encodes CASRGGVAGAQETQYF.

This clonotype was detected ten times or more. V is TRBV5-5 and J is TRBJ2-1; D is undetermined. Between the trimmed V and J ends, which lost 1 base and 7 bases, there was a span of 9 bases. Germline V gives CDR1 SGHKS, CDR2 YYEKEE (reference sequence). This CDR3 contains 13 residues. Here the CDR3 reads CASSLLETNEQFF. The CDR3 nucleotides are TGTGCCAGCAGCTTGCTTGAAACTAATGAGCAGTTCTTC.

This clonotype was counted ten times or more. This chain connects TRBV30 to TRBJ1-6, with D possibly TRBD1 on 6 matching bases. Germline V gives CDR1 GTSNPN, CDR2 SVGIG (reference sequence). CDR3 length: 12 amino acids. The V and J ends lost 3 bases and 6 bases respectively, with 6 bases between them. CDR3 sequence: CAWRDSNSPLHF. The CDR3 DNA follows: TGTGCCTGGAGGGACAGTAATTCACCCCTCCACTTT.

This clonotype has just a few counts. The chain joins TRBV27 to TRBJ1-5; D is possibly TRBD1 (6 bases). The CDR3 consists of 13 residues. Per germline, CDR1 MNHEY and CDR2 SMNVEV (reference sequence). The V end lost 5 bases, the J end lost 4 bases, and 9 bases lay between the germline ends. The CDR3 loop is CASSGGLNQPQHF. CDR3 bases: TGTGCCAGCAGTGGGGGGCTAAATCAGCCCCAGCATTTT.

This clonotype was recorded a few times. The chain has TRBV28 and TRBJ1-5; 12 positions agree with TRBD1. This CDR3 region has 18 residues. Per germline, CDR1 MDHEN and CDR2 SYDVKM. Germline trimming cut 2 bases from V and 2 bases from J; bases unmatched to any gene: 7. The CDR3 sequence is CASSLPTGQGAGNQPQHF. The CDR3 bases are TGTGCCAGCAGTTTACCGACGGGACAGGGGGCGGGCAATCAGCCCCAGCATTTT.

In its sample, this clonotype was seen a few times. The V gene is TRBV9, the J gene TRBJ2-7, with D possibly called TRBD1 or TRBD2 (7 bases each). V was trimmed by 0 bases and J by 3 bases, leaving 16 bases between them. Germline V gene sequence: CDR1 SGDLS, CDR2 YYNGEE. The CDR3 runs to 16 residues. Here the CDR3 DNA reads TGTGCCAGCAGCGTAGCTCCAGGGGGGGGGGTCTACGAGCAGTACTTC. It is translated as CASSVAPGGGVYEQYF.